One sample yielded the 4 T cell receptor beta chains listed below, sequenced in a study of vaccination and CD4 T cells after COVID-19 (dated by TCRdb to 2022 to 2024). Sample treatment or condition, as interpreted from the label and publication: roughly 10-day PBMC culture with coronavirus spike peptide pools or control peptides (ViraFEST assay). No antigen is known for these receptors. The library was obtained by PCR. The reads were generated on an Illumina iSeq 100. TCR sequencing of DNA from cultured CD4+ T cells used the Oncomine TCR Beta short-read assay at the Johns Hopkins FTIC core. Using fastp at Q25 and MiXCR, TCRdb reprocessed the public reads and kept productive beta chains. Each record represents a unique CDR3 protein, reported with the most common genes and DNA among its rows. For this sample the table gives approximately 15,000 distinct CDR3 sequences, of which around 40% were detected only once. The ten most abundant clones make up roughly 20% of the sample.

The input for sequencing was CD4+ T cells from blood, cultured in vitro, taken before SARS-CoV-2 vaccination. These receptors all come from a human donor who received a COVID-19 vaccine.

This clonotype was counted a few times. This chain uses TRBV19 with TRBJ1-1; no reliable D call. Trimming stripped 6 bases from V and 10 bases from J, with 12 bases between. The germline V gene encodes CDR1 LNHDA and CDR2 SQIVND (reference sequence). The CDR3 contains 11 residues. The CDR3 loop is CASRISWTAFF. The DNA of the CDR3 is TGTGCCAGTAGAATATCCTGGACAGCTTTCTTT. The whole variable domain, filled in from reference TRBV19 and TRBJ1-1, reads DGGITQSPKYLFRKEGQNVTLSCEQNLNHDAMYWYRQDPGQGLRLIYYSQIVNDFQKGDIAEGYSVSREKKESFPLTVTSAQKNPTAFYLCASRISWTAFFGQGTRLTVV.

This clonotype is termed medium-sized. The genes are TRBV7-4 and TRBJ2-7, with 13 bases fitting TRBD2. The V gene end was trimmed by 5 bases and the J gene end by 4 bases; junction bases not matched to a gene: 5. The CDR3 runs to 15 residues. Germline V gene data show CDR1 as SGHVT and CDR2 as SQSDAQ. The CDR3 coding sequence is TGTGCCAGCAGCGGACGGACTAGCGGGGGTTACGAGCAGTACTTC. Translation: CASSGRTSGGYEQYF.

The rearrangement joins TRBV2 to TRBJ1-5, with D maybe TRBD1 (6 bases). The V end was cut by 7 bases, the J end by 2 bases, with 15 bases between. Germline assignment: CDR1 SNHLY and CDR2 FYNNEI. The CDR3 loop spans 15 amino acids. The CDR3 spells CASTSRGLGNQPQHF. DNA for the CDR3: TGTGCCAGCACCTCAAGGGGGTTGGGCAATCAGCCCCAGCATTTT.

The V gene is TRBV5-4, the J gene TRBJ2-3, with D possibly matching TRBD2 (5 bases). Germline CDR1 and CDR2: SGHNT and YYREEE (reference sequence). V dropped 4 bases and J dropped 2 bases, with 14 bases sitting between them. The CDR3 has 15 amino acids. The CDR3 is CASSPSQLDTDTQYF. CDR3 coding DNA: TGTGCCAGCAGCCCCTCGCAACTAGACACAGATACGCAGTATTTT.